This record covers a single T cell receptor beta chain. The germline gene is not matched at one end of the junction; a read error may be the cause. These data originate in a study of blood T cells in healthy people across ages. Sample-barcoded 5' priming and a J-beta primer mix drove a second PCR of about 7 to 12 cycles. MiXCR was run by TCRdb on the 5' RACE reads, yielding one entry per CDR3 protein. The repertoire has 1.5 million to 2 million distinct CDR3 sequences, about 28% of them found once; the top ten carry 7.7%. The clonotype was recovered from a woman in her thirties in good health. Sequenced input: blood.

The CDR3 region has the DNA TGTGCCAGCAGCTCTCACAATGGGCAGTTCTTC. Protein product: CASSSHNGQFF. The chain couples TRBV7-2 to TRBJ2-1; the D is unclear. This CDR3 is built from 11 residues. CDR1 SGHTA and CDR2 FQGNSA come from the germline V gene.